This TCR beta chain stems from a study of cytomegalovirus exposure and HLA in healthy donors (dated by TCRdb to the late 2010s). Turning to the overall study: An earlier analysis of some 620 of the donors reported about 260 Gb of sequence data and 95 million to 120 million unique TCR beta sequences obtained from about 179 million T cells. A handful of DR-DQ haplotypes were handled as single units for association and clustering because linkage in the cohort was strong. An earlier analysis of several hundred of the donors applied high-throughput TCR beta sequencing to assess whether each TCR beta V gene segment acted as functional or pseudogenic. A later analysis re-examined previously published TCR beta repertoires from 610 or so donors and added high-resolution HLA genotyping to investigate patterns of TCR occurrence. About 320 gigabases of sequencing data and 80 million or so unique TCR sequences were included in an early release covering over 600 HLA-typed donors. The T cell repertoires of about 700 subjects were profiled by immunosequencing and related to cytomegalovirus serostatus. The later analysis used no new phenotypic data to find candidate immune exposures, relying instead on TCR beta sequences and their occurrence across donors. Besides the first cohort of roughly 700 subjects, a separate validation cohort made up of 120 different subjects was used. Donor age, sex, ethnicity and CMV serostatus were compiled alongside the repertoire data. All discovery cohort repertoires had been generated using a single sequencing platform. Both class I and class II loci were covered by HLA typing, at four-digit resolution. The study was designed to test whether signatures of past pathogen exposure could be identified by cataloging public T cell receptors. Of the roughly 400 genotyped donors, less than 90% were placed in the genetic ancestry cluster associated with self-reported Caucasian donors. The study combined high-throughput TCR immunosequencing, statistical association of individual TCRs with disease status, and machine learning to predict cytomegalovirus infection status. In a later genetic analysis, genome-wide SNP genotypes for about 55% of the 666 donors were used, and that subset was treated as a discovery cohort. On average, around 230,000 unique TCR beta nucleotide sequences were sequenced per donor among about 400 genotyped donors of the cohort, with roughly 18% of those sequences being non-productive. The number of donors typed differed by locus, with 629-630 for A, B, C, DRB1 and DQB1, about 500 for DQA1, approximately 580 for DPA1, and over 400 for DPB1. The research as a whole found: In a later genetic analysis, a missense DCLRE1C variant was associated with V-gene and J-gene trimming of TCR beta chains, and the association was replicated in an independent cohort. The presence/absence analyses assumed that sequencing depth was roughly uniform across donors, and that assumption may not be true. A cluster of highly shared sequence variants was judged likely to be a technical artifact of the sequencing pipeline. Because counts were too low, more than 15 rarely observed V segments, including chromosome 9 orphons, were left out of the earlier analysis of over 550 of the donors. The study listed 150 to 200 TCR beta chains as associated with cytomegalovirus. Some IMGT-functional V segments, including TRBV6-2 and TRBV6-3, could not be distinguished by the 87-base-pair reads and were therefore excluded. Correlated functional status among segregating V segments might reflect linkage disequilibrium, but an unknown experimental factor could not be ruled out. The cohort was sequenced for TCR beta chains only, and without alpha or paired-chain data the features that could be detected were limited. According to a later analysis, parvovirus B19, influenza, CMV and Epstein-Barr virus appeared linked to several top co-occurrence clusters. A later analysis found that HLA-associated TCR beta chains were more clonally expanded and had lower generation probabilities than equally common non-associated chains. Most CMV-associated TCR beta chains appeared to be HLA-restricted in a later analysis, and the HLA associations seemed to be driven largely by CMV exposure. In an earlier analysis of around 600 of the donors, most TCR beta V segments appeared in productive rearrangements about 87% or about 30% of the time, broadly matching IMGT annotations. A further reported finding was that TCR beta sequences accurately predicted the HLA-A and HLA-B alleles for most subjects in the first cohort. In a later analysis, about 17,000 TCR beta sequences were associated with specific HLA alleles at a false discovery rate of 0.05. Most TCR sequences were seen in very few donors, while some public TCRs were found in many individuals. A later genetic analysis reported fewer N-insertions in productive TCRs among donors in an Asian-associated ancestry cluster than the roughly 620-donor mean. In both the original and validation cohorts, the classifier was reported to diagnose cytomegalovirus status with high specificity and sensitivity. When HLA alleles, especially DR and DQ, strongly co-occurred, attributing TCR associations to individual alleles was difficult. A few of the identified cytomegalovirus-associated TCR beta chains were confirmed in vitro to be specific for cytomegalovirus antigens. Because HLA typing was missing for some donors at each locus, association tests included only the typed subset. In a later analysis, the rate of TCR association differed among HLA loci, with DRB1 alleles having the most associated TCRs and HLA-C alleles having the fewest. CMV serostatus was the only immune exposure information available for the cohort. The authors suggested that the approach could potentially be generalized to other disease states and immunological phenotypes.

In total, more than 500 healthy bone marrow donors made up the cohort. At the time of sampling, all cohort members were nominally healthy, though unrecorded immune exposures were likely present. The donor tested CMV seropositive, placing the donor among the 250 to 300 seropositive members of the cohort. Every donor gave a peripheral blood sample, and the peripheral blood mononuclear cells from that sample were used for TCR beta sequencing. Genomic DNA extraction from the blood cell samples was performed with the Qiagen DNeasy Blood Extraction Kit. Preparation of the library involved the immunoSEQ multiplex PCR assay. A mixture of 60 forward primers for TCR Vbeta segments and 13 reverse primers for TCR Jbeta segments was used in the multiplex PCR. The CDR3 region of rearranged TCR beta genes was amplified from genomic DNA by a multiplex PCR assay. The amplified TCR beta libraries were sequenced on the Illumina HiSeq System as 87-base-pair reads. On the authors' methods: A later analysis counted about 80 million unique TCR beta chains across the 666 repertoires, and 10 million to 11 million of these chains were shared by at least two donors. A nearest-neighbor algorithm error-corrected the raw reads and collapsed the reads into unique sequences, merging closely related sequences to remove PCR and sequencing errors. CDR3 sequences were aligned to IMGT reference sequences to assign V, D and J gene segments. For a sequence to be retained, a match of at least six nucleotides was required to both a V gene segment and a J gene segment. Rearrangements were classified as productive when the CDR3 lacked stop codons and remained in frame with V and J, and all other rearrangements were classified as non-productive. CDR3 was defined according to IMGT convention as the region running from the second conserved V-encoded cysteine to the conserved J-encoded phenylalanine. The earlier analysis of 500 to 600 of the donors excluded sequences that lacked an unambiguous match to a single V gene segment. In an earlier analysis of approximately 560 of the donors, a V segment was called functional when productive rearrangements were above 56.7%, and segregating when the standard deviation between donors exceeded 5%. A statistical classification framework was developed to diagnose cytomegalovirus status using the catalog of TCR beta chain sequences. In a later analysis, TCR nucleotide sequences were compared against IMGT/GENE-DB human TR gene sequences so that V and J genes could be assigned. The TCRdist pipeline was used in a later analysis to assign CDR3 sequences and most-parsimonious VDJ recombination scenarios. In a later analysis, each TCR beta chain was defined by its CDR3 amino acid sequence together with its V-gene family, and reads without a unique V-gene family were excluded. A later analysis removed 592 highly shared, low-generation-probability nucleotide sequences to deal with suspected cross-contamination and a sequencing artifact. A later analysis calculated a clonal expansion index for each public chain from normalized within-repertoire ranks of inferred template counts. In a later analysis, generation probabilities were computed using a VDJ recombination model fitted to out-of-frame rearrangements, and the results were checked against IGoR. Hypergeometric tests were used in a later analysis to score TCR-TCR, TCR-HLA and TCR-CMV co-occurrence, with a repertoire-size bias correction applied to the TCR pairs. To estimate false discovery rates, a later analysis permuted the HLA or CMV assignments 20 times. In a later analysis, co-occurring TCRs were grouped with DBSCAN, and TCRdist sequence similarity was added when clustering was performed within HLA-allele-positive subsets. Repertoires with fewer than 30,000 or more than 120,000 public chains, plus five repertoires with anomalous nucleotide sharing, were excluded from co-occurrence clustering. TCRdb provides this immuneACCESS table in a form limited to in-frame rearrangements. Some clones are lacking; in checked studies, under half of them reflect an unresolved V gene, and why the rest are absent is not known. The V and J calls and clone size are taken from that table; D and trimming were inferred from the DNA. Recorded for this sample are some 100,000 clones; approximately 79% of them occurred a single time. The top ten clones comprise around 16% of the sample.

Including cysteine and phenylalanine, the CDR3 has 14 amino acids. Only CDR3 DNA remains: 42 bases, in frame from the first base. Trimming leaves V shorter by 2 bases and J shorter by 5 bases, with the junction holding 4 bases beyond the gene matches. The germline V gene (reference sequence) provides CDR1 SGHNT and CDR2 YYREEE. With respect to this clone: The target of this receptor is not known. Qualities for individual bases were not recorded, and no much larger clone is one base off.

Sequencing used PBMCs. The sequence derives from a middle-aged man in good health and CMV-seropositive. The V and J genes are TRBV5-4 and TRBJ2-3; 8 bases in the middle match TRBD1. The base sequence is TGTGCCAGCAGCTTCCCGGACAGGGTAGATACGCAGTATTTT. The resulting protein is CASSFPDRVDTQYF.